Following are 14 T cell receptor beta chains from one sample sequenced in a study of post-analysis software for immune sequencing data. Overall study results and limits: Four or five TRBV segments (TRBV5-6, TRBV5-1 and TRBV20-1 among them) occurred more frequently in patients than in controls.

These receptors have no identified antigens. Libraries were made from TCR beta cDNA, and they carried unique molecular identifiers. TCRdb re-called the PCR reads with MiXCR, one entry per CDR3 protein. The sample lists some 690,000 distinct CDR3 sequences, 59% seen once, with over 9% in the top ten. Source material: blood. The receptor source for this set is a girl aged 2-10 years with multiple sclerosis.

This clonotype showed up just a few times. CDR3 DNA sequence: TGTGCCACCGCTCCAACAATGGGACAAGGGATTTCGGAGACCCAGTACTTC. It yields the protein CATAPTMGQGISETQYF. The chain uses TRBV6-2 or TRBV6-3 and TRBJ2-4; the D gene is possibly TRBD1 (6 bases). The DNA end favors TRBJ2-5, so the J call may be wrong. Germline V CDR1 and CDR2: MNHEY, SVGEGT. This CDR3 is 17 amino acids long.

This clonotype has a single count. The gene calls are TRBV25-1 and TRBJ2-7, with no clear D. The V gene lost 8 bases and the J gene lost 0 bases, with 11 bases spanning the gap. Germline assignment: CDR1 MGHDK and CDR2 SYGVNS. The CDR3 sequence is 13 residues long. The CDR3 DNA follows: TGTGCCAGCGGCATCAGGAGCTCCTACGAGCAGTACTTC. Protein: CASGIRSSYEQYF.

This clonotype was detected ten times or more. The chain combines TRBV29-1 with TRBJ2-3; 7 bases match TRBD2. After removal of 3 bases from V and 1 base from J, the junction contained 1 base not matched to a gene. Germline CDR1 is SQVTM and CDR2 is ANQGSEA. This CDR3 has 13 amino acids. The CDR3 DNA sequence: TGCAGCGTTGACCTAGCGGGCACAGATACGCAGTATTTT. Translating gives CSVDLAGTDTQYF.

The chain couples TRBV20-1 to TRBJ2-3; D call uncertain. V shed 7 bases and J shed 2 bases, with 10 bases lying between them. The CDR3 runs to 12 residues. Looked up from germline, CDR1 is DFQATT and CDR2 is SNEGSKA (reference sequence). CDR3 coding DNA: TGCAGTGTTATCACCTCCACAGATACGCAGTATTTT. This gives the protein CSVITSTDTQYF.

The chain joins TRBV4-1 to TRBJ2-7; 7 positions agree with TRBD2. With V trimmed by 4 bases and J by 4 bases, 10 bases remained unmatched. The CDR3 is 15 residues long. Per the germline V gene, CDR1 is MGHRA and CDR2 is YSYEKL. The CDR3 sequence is CASSLRELADYEQYF. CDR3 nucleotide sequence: TGCGCCAGCAGCCTCCGAGAGCTAGCGGATTACGAGCAGTACTTC.

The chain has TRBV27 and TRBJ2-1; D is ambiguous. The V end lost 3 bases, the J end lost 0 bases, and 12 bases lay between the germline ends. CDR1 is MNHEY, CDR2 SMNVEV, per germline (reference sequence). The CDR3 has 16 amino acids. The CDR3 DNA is TGTGCCAGCAGTTTCCTAGTCTCTAGCTCCTACAATGAGCAGTTCTTC. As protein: CASSFLVSSSYNEQFF.

CDR3: CASSISSLSYNEQFF. The CDR3 coding sequence is TGTGCCAGCAGCATTAGCTCTCTCTCCTACAATGAGCAGTTCTTC. The rearrangement joins TRBV7-2 to TRBJ2-1; D call uncertain. V was cut by 5 bases and J by 0 bases, with 11 bases left in between. The germline V gene encodes CDR1 SGHTA and CDR2 FQGNSA. CDR3 length: 15 residues.

CDR3 bases: TGTGCCAGCAGCGTGGGATTAGGTCACACAGATACGCAGTATTTT. Amino acids: CASSVGLGHTDTQYF. The genes are TRBV9 and TRBJ2-3, with D unclear. Germline V gene sequence: CDR1 SGDLS, CDR2 YYNGEE. The CDR3 is 15 residues long. V was pared by 2 bases and J by 2 bases, with 12 bases between.

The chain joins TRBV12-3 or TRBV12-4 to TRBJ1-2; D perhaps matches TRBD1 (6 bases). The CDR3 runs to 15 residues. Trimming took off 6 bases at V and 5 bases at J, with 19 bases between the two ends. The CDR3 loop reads CASRSLARGDYGYTF. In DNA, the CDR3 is TGTGCCAGCAGGTCCCTCGCCAGGGGAGATTATGGCTACACCTTC.

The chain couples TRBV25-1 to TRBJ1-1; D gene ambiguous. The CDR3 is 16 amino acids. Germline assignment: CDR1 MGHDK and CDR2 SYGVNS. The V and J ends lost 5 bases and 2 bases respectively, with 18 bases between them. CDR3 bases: TGTGCCAGCAGTTCTACGCGACCTGGTGTCAACACTGAAGCTTTCTTT. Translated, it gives CASSSTRPGVNTEAFF.

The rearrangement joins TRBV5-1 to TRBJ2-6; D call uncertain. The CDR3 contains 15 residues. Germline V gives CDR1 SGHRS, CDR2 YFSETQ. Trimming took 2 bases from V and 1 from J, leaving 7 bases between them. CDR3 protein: CASSFASSGANVLTF. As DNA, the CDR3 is TGCGCCAGCAGCTTCGCAAGTTCTGGGGCCAACGTCCTGACTTTC.

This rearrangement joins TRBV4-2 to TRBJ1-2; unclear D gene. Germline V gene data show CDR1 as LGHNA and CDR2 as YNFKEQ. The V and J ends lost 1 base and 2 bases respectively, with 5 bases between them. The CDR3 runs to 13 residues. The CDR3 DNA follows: TGTGCCAGCAGCCAAGCACAGAACTATGGCTACACCTTC. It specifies CASSQAQNYGYTF.

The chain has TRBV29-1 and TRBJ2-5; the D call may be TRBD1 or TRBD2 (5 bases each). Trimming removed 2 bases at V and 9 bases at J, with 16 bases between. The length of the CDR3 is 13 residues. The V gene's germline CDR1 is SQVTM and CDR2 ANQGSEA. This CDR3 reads CSVELEGTTPQYF. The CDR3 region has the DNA TGCAGCGTTGAATTAGAAGGGACCACGCCCCAGTACTTC.

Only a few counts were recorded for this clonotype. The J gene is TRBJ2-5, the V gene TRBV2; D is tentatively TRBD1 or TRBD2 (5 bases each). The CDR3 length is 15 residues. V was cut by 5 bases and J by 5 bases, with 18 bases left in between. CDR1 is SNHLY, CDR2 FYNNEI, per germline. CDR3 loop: CASSSGSRRIETQYF. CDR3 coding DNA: TGTGCCAGCAGTTCAGGGAGTAGAAGGATTGAGACCCAGTACTTC.